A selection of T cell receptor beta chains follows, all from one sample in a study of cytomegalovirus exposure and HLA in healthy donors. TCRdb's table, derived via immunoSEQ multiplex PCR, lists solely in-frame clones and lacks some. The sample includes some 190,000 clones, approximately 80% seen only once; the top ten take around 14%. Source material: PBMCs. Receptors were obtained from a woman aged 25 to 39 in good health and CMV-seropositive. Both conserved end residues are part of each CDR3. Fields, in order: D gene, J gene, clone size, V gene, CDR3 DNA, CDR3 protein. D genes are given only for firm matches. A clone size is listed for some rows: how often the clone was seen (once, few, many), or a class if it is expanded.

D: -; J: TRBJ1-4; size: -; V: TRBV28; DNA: TGTGCCAGCAGTTTGTTGGGGGGTGAAAAACTGTTTTTT; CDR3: CASSLLGGEKLFF
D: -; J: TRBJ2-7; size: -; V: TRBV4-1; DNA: TGCGCCAGCAGCCAAGGTGTGAGGTCCTACGAGCAGTACTTC; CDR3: CASSQGVRSYEQYF
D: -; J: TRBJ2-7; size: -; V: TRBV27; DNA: TGTGCCAGCAGTTTAATCGGGCAGGGTAGGACCGAGCAGTACTTC; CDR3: CASSLIGQGRTEQYF
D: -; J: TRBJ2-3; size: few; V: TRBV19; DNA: TGTGCCAGTACTCATCGGGATCCCACAGATACGCAGTATTTT; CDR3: CASTHRDPTDTQYF
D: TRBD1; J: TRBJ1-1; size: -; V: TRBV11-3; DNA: TGTGCCAGCAGCCCCCGGACAGGGGAGACTGAAGCTTTCTTT; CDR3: CASSPRTGETEAFF
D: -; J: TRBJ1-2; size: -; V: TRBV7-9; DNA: TGTGCCAGCAGCTTAGCCTTACAGGGTTCGAACTATGGCTACACCTTC; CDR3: CASSLALQGSNYGYTF
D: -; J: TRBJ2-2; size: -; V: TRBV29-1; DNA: TGCAGCGCTGGACAAACCATGAACACCGGGGAGCTGTTTTTT; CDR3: CSAGQTMNTGELFF
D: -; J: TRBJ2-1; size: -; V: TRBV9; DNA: TGTGCCAGCAGCGTAGATTCGGGGGATAATGAGCAGTTCTTC; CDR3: CASSVDSGDNEQFF
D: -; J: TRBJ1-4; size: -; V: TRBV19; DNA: TGTGCCAGTAGTCCTCCGGGTGGCGCTTGGGAAAAACTGTTTTTT; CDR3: CASSPPGGAWEKLFF
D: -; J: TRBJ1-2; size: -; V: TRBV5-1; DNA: TGCGCCAGCAGCTCGGTTGCAGGGTTGTGGTATGGCTACACCTTC; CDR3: CASSSVAGLWYGYTF
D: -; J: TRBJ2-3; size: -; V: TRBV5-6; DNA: TGTGCCAGCAGCAACACCCCAGATACGCAGTATTTT; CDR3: CASSNTPDTQYF
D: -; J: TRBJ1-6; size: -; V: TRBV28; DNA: TGTGCCAGCAGTTTGCTTCTCCTGGGGGGATTTAATTCACCCCTCCACTTT; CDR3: CASSLLLLGGFNSPLHF
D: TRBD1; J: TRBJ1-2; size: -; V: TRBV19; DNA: TGTGCCAGTAGGGACAGGGGGCGCCCTCTCTATGGCTACACCTTC; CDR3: CASRDRGRPLYGYTF
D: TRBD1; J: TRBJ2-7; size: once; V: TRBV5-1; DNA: TGCGCCAGCAGCTTTGAAGGACAGGGGTCCTACGAGCAGTACTTC; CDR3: CASSFEGQGSYEQYF
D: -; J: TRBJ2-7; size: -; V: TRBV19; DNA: TGTGCCAGTAGTATAGCTGGGGACACAACCTACGAGCAGTACTTC; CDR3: CASSIAGDTTYEQYF
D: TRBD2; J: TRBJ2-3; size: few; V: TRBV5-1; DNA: TGCGCCAGCAGCCGAACTAGCGGGAGGGCCTTTGGCACAGATACGCAGTATTTT; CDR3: CASSRTSGRAFGTDTQYF
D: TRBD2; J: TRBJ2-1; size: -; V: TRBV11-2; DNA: TGTGCCAGTAGCTCCGGACTAGCGGGGCCTGAGCAGTTCTTC; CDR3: CASSSGLAGPEQFF
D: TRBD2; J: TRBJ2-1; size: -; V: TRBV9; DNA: TGTGCCAGCAGCGCAGCCAGCGGGAGCTCCTACAATGAGCAGTTCTTC; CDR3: CASSAASGSSYNEQFF
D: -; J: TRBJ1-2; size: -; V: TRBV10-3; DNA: TGTGCCACTGGGAGGGATGGCTACACCTTC; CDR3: CATGRDGYTF
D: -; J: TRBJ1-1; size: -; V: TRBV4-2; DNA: TGTGCCAGCAGCCGGGGGGGAGGGAGCATGAACACTGAAGCTTTCTTT; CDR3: CASSRGGGSMNTEAFF
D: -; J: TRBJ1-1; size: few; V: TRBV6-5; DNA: TGTGCCAGCAGTTACTCGTCGGGGGGCGCGAACACTGAAGCTTTCTTT; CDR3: CASSYSSGGANTEAFF
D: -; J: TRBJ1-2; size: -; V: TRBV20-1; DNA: TGCAGTGCGCAGACCGGGAAGGGCTACACCTTC; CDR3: CSAQTGKGYTF
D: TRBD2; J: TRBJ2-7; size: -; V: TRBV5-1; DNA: TGCGCCAGCAGCACCGGGGGAGGGGCCTACGAGCAGTACTTC; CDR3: CASSTGGGAYEQYF
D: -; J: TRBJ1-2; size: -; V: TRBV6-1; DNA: TGTGCCAGCAGATTCAGGGGAATTGAGGGCTACACCTTC; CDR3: CASRFRGIEGYTF
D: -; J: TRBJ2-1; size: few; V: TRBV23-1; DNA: TGCGCCGAAGCAGGGAAGTCCGTCGGTGAGCAGTTCTTC; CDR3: CAEAGKSVGEQFF
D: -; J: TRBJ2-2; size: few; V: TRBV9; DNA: TGTGCCAGCAGCGTAGGGCTAGGGGTAGGCGGGGAGCTGTTTTTT; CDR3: CASSVGLGVGGELFF
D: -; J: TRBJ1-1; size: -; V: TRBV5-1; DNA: TGCGCCAGCAGCTTGGCCTTTTCAGGGGCGATGAACACTGAAGCTTTCTTT; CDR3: CASSLAFSGAMNTEAFF
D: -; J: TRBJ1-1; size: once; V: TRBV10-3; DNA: TGTGCCATCAGTTTGGACAGGAACACTGAAGCTTTCTTT; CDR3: CAISLDRNTEAFF
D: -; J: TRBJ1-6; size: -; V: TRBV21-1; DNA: TGTGCCAGCAGCAAAAACGAGTCACCCCTCCACTTT; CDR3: CASSKNESPLHF
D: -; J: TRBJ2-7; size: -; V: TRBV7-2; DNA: TGTGCCAGCAGCTTAGGAGGAGGGCTCTACGAGCAGTACTTC; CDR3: CASSLGGGLYEQYF
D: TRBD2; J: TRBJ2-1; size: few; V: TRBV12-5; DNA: TGTGCTAGTGGCACCGGGACTAGCGGGAGCGGCAATGAGCAGTTCTTC; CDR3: CASGTGTSGSGNEQFF
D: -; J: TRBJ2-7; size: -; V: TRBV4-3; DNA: TGCGCCAGCAGCCAAGACGGGGATAGCTCCTACGAGCAGTACTTC; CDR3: CASSQDGDSSYEQYF
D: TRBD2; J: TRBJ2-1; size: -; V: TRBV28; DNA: TGTGCCAGCAGTTTATCGTGGGTAGCGGGGGCCCCGGGTGAGCAGTTCTTC; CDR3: CASSLSWVAGAPGEQFF
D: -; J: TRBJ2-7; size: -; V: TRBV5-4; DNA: TGTGCCAGCAGCTCCTTCCGGACTGGAATCTACGAGCAGTACTTC; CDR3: CASSSFRTGIYEQYF
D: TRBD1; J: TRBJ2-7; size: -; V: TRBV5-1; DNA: TGCGCCAGCAGCTTCGGGGCGGGACAGGGATCTCCTACGGAGCAGTACTTC; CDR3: CASSFGAGQGSPTEQYF
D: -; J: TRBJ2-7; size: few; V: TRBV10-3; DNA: TGTGCCATCAGTGGGGGAGGTGGGTACGAGCAGTACTTC; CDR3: CAISGGGGYEQYF
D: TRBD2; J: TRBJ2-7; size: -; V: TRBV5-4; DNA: TGTGCCAGCAGCCTGACTAGCGGTTCCTACGAGCAGTACTTC; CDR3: CASSLTSGSYEQYF
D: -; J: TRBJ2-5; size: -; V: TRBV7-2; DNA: TGTGCCAGCAGCTTCAGGGTCCGGGAGACCCAGTACTTC; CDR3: CASSFRVRETQYF
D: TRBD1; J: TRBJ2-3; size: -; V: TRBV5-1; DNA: TGCGCCAGCAGCTTGACAGGGGGGTCACCAGATACGCAGTATTTT; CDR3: CASSLTGGSPDTQYF
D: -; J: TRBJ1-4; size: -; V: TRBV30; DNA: TGTGCCTGGAACGAGGGCCTTAATGAAAAACTGTTTTTT; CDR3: CAWNEGLNEKLFF
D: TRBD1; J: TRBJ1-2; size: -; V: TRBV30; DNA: TGTGCCAGTGACAGGGGATTTGCGAACTATGGCTACACCTTC; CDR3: CASDRGFANYGYTF
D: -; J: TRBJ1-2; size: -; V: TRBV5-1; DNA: TGCGCCAGCAGCTTGGCGACAGTTGAAGGCTACACCTTC; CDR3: CASSLATVEGYTF
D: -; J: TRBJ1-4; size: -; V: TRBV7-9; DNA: TGTGCCAGCAGCTTAGATCAAACGAGATTGCGGGAAAAACTGTTTTTT; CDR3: CASSLDQTRLREKLFF
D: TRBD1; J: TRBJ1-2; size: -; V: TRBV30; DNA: TGTGCCTGGAGTGTTCCGGACAGGGATTATGGAGGCTACACCTTC; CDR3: CAWSVPDRDYGGYTF
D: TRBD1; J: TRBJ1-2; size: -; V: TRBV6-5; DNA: TGTGCCAGCAGTTCTGGGACAGGGGGAGGCTACACCTTC; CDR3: CASSSGTGGGYTF
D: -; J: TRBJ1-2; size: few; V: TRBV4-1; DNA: TGCGCCAGCAGCCAAGGACAGGTCTATGGCTACACCTTC; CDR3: CASSQGQVYGYTF
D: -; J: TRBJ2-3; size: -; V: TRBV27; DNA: TGTGCCAGCAGTTTTATGGCCACAGATACGCAGTATTTT; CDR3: CASSFMATDTQYF
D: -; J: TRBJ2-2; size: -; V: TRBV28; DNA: TGTGCCAGCATTGAGAAGGGGCTCGGGGAGCTGTTTTTT; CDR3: CASIEKGLGELFF
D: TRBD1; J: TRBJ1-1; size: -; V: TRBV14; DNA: TGTGCCAGCAGCCAAGTCGAGGGGGCAGCTTTCTTT; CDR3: CASSQVEGAAFF
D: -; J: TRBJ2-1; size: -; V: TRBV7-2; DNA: TGTGCCAGCAGCTCTACTCATAATTACAATGAGCAGTTCTTC; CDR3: CASSSTHNYNEQFF
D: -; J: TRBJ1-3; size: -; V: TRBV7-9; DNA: TGTTCCAGCAGCTTATTATGGGGAGCTGGAAACACCATATATTTT; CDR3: CSSSLLWGAGNTIYF
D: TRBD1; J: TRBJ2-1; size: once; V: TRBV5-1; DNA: TGCGCCAGCAGCTTTACGCCCGGGACAGGGACCGAGCAGTTCTTC; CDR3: CASSFTPGTGTEQFF
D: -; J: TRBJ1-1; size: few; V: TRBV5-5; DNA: TGTGCCAGCAGCTGGTCGGGGTCGGGTACTGAAGCTTTCTTT; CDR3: CASSWSGSGTEAFF
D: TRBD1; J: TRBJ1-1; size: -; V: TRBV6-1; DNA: TGTGCCAGCAGTGACAGACAGGGGCTCGATGGGACTGAAGCTTTCTTT; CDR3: CASSDRQGLDGTEAFF
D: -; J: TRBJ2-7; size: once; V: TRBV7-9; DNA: TGTGCCAGCAGCTTAAGTTCTTCGGGGGAGGAGCAGTACTTC; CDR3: CASSLSSSGEEQYF
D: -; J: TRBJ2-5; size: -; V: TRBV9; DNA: TGTGCCAGCAGCGTAGCTTGGGGCAGAGCCTCACAAGAGACCCAGTACTTC; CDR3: CASSVAWGRASQETQYF
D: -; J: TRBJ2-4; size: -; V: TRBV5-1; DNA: TGCGCCAGCAGCTTGACCGAGAGAAACATTCAGTACTTC; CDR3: CASSLTERNIQYF
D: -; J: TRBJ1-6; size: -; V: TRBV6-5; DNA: TGTGCCAGCAGTTACTCCGACAGGCCCAATTCACCCCTCCACTTT; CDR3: CASSYSDRPNSPLHF
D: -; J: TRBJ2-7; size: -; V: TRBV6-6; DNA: TGTGCCAGCAGCCCCTCTGGGGCTCAATCCTACGAGCAGTACTTC; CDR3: CASSPSGAQSYEQYF